This entry lists 15 T cell receptor beta chains sequenced from one sample in a study of patients and donors after allogeneic stem cell transplantation. TCRdb ran MiXCR on the RT-PCR reads and lists one entry per CDR3 protein. The data contain about 160,000 distinct CDR3 sequences, about a quarter of them singletons. The material sequenced was blood, either unsorted or a sorted T cell fraction (not recorded which). The receptors come from a human donor who was either an allogeneic HSCT recipient or a stem cell or donor lymphocyte infusion donor (not recorded which). It is not recorded whose cells these are; they may come from a transplant donor.

This clonotype was counted ten times or more. This rearrangement joins TRBV12-3 or TRBV12-4 to TRBJ1-3; the D gene is possibly TRBD1 (5 bases). This CDR3 has 15 residues. V shed 6 bases and J shed 0 bases, with 12 bases lying between them. CDR3 region: CASSYRDDSGNTIYF. For the CDR3, the DNA is TGTGCCAGCAGCTATAGGGACGACTCTGGAAACACCATATATTTT.

The chain employs TRBV29-1 and TRBJ2-5; no definite D call. The CDR3 is made up of 13 amino acids. V lost 1 base and J 2 bases, leaving 8 bases between the germline ends. Per the germline V gene, CDR1 is SQVTM and CDR2 is ANQGSEA. The DNA of the CDR3 is TGCAGCGTTGAAGGCTCAGGTCAAGAGACCCAGTACTTC. Encoded protein: CSVEGSGQETQYF. Full variable domain (remainder filled in from reference TRBV29-1 and TRBJ2-5): SAVISQKPSRDICQRGTSLTIQCQVDSQVTMMFWYRQQPGQSLTLIATANQGSEATYESGFVIDKFPISRPNLTFSTLTVSNMSPEDSSIYLCSVEGSGQETQYFGPGTRLLVL.

The chain carries TRBV5-5 and TRBJ1-2, with a tentative D call TRBD1 (5 bases). The V gene lost 3 bases and the J gene lost 6 bases, with 15 bases spanning the gap. This CDR3 is built from 14 residues. CDR1 and CDR2 from the germline V gene are SGHKS and YYEKEE (reference sequence). CDR3 residues: CASSSPWGSNGYTF. The CDR3 nucleotides read TGTGCCAGCAGCTCCCCGTGGGGGAGCAATGGCTACACCTTC.

In its sample, this clonotype was seen a few times. The chain combines TRBV12-3 or TRBV12-4 with TRBJ2-2; TRBD2 might be the D (5 bases). The CDR3 is 13 residues long. The V end was cut by 3 bases, the J end by 6 bases, with 8 bases between. The CDR3 here is CASSFGAAGELFF. The CDR3 region has the DNA TGTGCCAGCAGTTTTGGAGCGGCCGGGGAGCTGTTTTTT.

This clonotype has a count of ten or more. V usage is TRBV9 and J usage is TRBJ1-5, with 10 bases aligning to TRBD1. With 4 bases clipped from V and 2 bases from J, the junction kept 9 bases outside the gene matches. This CDR3 is built from 17 residues. The V gene's germline CDR1 is SGDLS and CDR2 YYNGEE. In nucleotides, the CDR3 is TGTGCCAGCAGCACCGGGACAGGGGTTATAGGCAATCAGCCCCAGCATTTT. Protein: CASSTGTGVIGNQPQHF.

The rearrangement joins TRBV30 to TRBJ1-3, with D possibly TRBD1 on 6 matching bases. V lost 2 bases and J 0 bases, leaving 8 bases between the germline ends. CDR1 is GTSNPN, CDR2 SVGIG, per germline (reference sequence). This CDR3 has 14 amino acids. The CDR3 sequence is CAWSTGSSGNTIYF. The CDR3 bases are TGTGCCTGGAGTACAGGGAGCTCTGGAAACACCATATATTTT.

CDR3 bases: TGTGCCAGCAGCTTAGAATCCTACTCTGGAAACACCATATATTTT. This codes for CASSLESYSGNTIYF. This rearrangement joins TRBV7-8 to TRBJ1-3; D ambiguous. Germline CDR1 is SGHVS and CDR2 is FQNEAQ. The CDR3 is 15 amino acids. Trimming took 1 base from V and 0 from J, leaving 7 bases between them.

This clonotype was observed a handful of times. CDR3 sequence: CASLRTGLAFF. CDR3 sequence (DNA): TGTGCCAGCCTTCGGACAGGGCTGGCTTTCTTT. The V and J genes are TRBV2 and TRBJ1-1; 8 bases fit TRBD1. CDR1 and CDR2 (germline): SNHLY, FYNNEI. This CDR3 region has 11 residues. V lost 8 bases and J lost 11; bases outside the gene matches: 7. The complete variable domain, with remaining parts taken from reference TRBV2 and TRBJ1-1, reads EPEVTQTPSHQVTQMGQEVILRCVPISNHLYFYWYRQILGQKVEFLVSFYNNEISEKSEIFDDQFSVERPDGSNFTLKIRSTKLEDSAMYFCASLRTGLAFFGQGTRLTVV.

This clonotype was counted between two and nine times. CDR3 sequence: CASSNRDPLGTGELFF. CDR3 nucleotide sequence: TGTGCCAGCAGCAACCGGGATCCCCTCGGGACCGGGGAGCTGTTTTTT. The chain has TRBV11-2 and TRBJ2-2, with a weak D call TRBD2 (5 bases). Germline V lookup: CDR1 SGHAT, CDR2 FQNNGV. The ends were cut back, 5 bases at V and 5 bases at J, with 18 bases in the middle. The CDR3 covers 16 residues.

The J gene is TRBJ2-1, the V gene TRBV9, with TRBD2 matching over 8 bases. J was trimmed by 8 bases and V by 4 bases; bases with no gene match: 8. CDR1 is SGDLS and CDR2 is YYNGEE in the germline V gene. The CDR3 loop spans 14 amino acids. CDR3 protein: CASSPNSGSDEQFF. The DNA of the CDR3 is TGTGCCAGCAGCCCCAACAGCGGGAGCGATGAGCAGTTCTTC.

J is TRBJ2-1 and V is TRBV20-1; D may match TRBD1 or TRBD2 (6 bases each). Germline values: CDR1 DFQATT, CDR2 SNEGSKA (reference sequence). The CDR3 contains 15 residues. V was clipped by 5 bases and J by 0 bases, with 14 bases between them. CDR3 in DNA: TGCAGTGCTGTAGGGGGGACAATCTCCTACAATGAGCAGTTCTTC. The encoded protein is CSAVGGTISYNEQFF.

This clonotype was seen once. The rearrangement joins TRBV10-3 to TRBJ2-5; D not certain. The CDR3 covers 10 residues. CDR1 is ENHRY and CDR2 is SYGVKD in the germline V gene. The V end lost 10 bases, the J end lost 2 bases, and 5 bases lay between the germline ends. CDR3 sequence: CATGQETQYF. CDR3 DNA: TGTGCCACCGGACAAGAGACCCAGTACTTC.

The chain has TRBV21-1 and TRBJ2-7; no DNA check was done on the table's D call, TRBD1. TRBV21-1 has pseudogene status. CDR3 size: 16 residues. The CDR3 region has the DNA TGTGCCAGCAGCAAAACCGCGGGACAGACTAATTACGAGCAGTACTTC. Protein product: CASSKTAGQTNYEQYF.

This clonotype was counted only a few times. An end of the junction does not agree with germline; a read error may underlie this. The genes are TRBV5-6 and TRBJ1-1, with 10 nucleotides matching TRBD1. Germline CDR1 and CDR2: SGHDT and YYEEEE. The CDR3 spans 18 residues. Written as DNA, the CDR3 is TGTGCCAGCAGCTTAGCAACCGACAGGGGGCGCTGGGGCACTGAAACTTTCTTT. It yields the protein CASSLATDRGRWGTETFF.

The chain employs TRBV5-1 and TRBJ2-3; D ambiguous. The germline V gene encodes CDR1 SGHRS and CDR2 YFSETQ. Trimming cost V 4 bases and J 2 bases, with 11 bases left between them. The CDR3 consists of 14 residues. The CDR3 DNA reads TGCGCCAGCAGCGAGGTCTTCTTCACAGATACGCAGTATTTT. Translated, it gives CASSEVFFTDTQYF.